The rows below give T cell receptor beta chains drawn from one sample of a study of cytomegalovirus exposure and HLA in healthy donors. Sequenced by immunoSEQ multiplex PCR; TCRdb stores in-frame clones only, minus some. The sample shows about 140,000 clones, around 86% of them seen only once. The sample consisted of PBMCs. Source of these receptors: a woman aged 25 to 39 in good health and CMV-seronegative. CDR3s include the opening cysteine and the closing phenylalanine or tryptophan. A D gene is named only where the DNA matches it firmly. Some rows mark clone size as missing; the rest say once, few, many or name a class of expanded clone.

clone size	CDR3 length	D gene	V gene	J gene	CDR3 protein	CDR3 DNA
NA	14	TRBD1	TRBV6-5	TRBJ1-2	CASRIGGGNYGYTF	TGTGCCAGCAGAATAGGGGGCGGCAACTATGGCTACACCTTC
NA	14	NA	TRBV18	TRBJ2-1	CASSPERRVNEQFF	TGTGCCAGCTCACCCGAGAGGAGGGTAAATGAGCAGTTCTTC
once	16	NA	TRBV19	TRBJ2-2	CASSPLHGGYTGELFF	TGTGCCAGTAGTCCACTTCACGGCGGGTACACCGGGGAGCTGTTTTTT
NA	14	TRBD1	TRBV10-3	TRBJ2-3	CAISEGRGQDTQYF	TGTGCCATCAGTGAAGGCAGGGGGCAAGATACGCAGTATTTT
NA	13	NA	TRBV18	TRBJ2-7	CASSPQGSYEQYF	TGTGCCAGCTCACCCCAGGGGTCCTACGAGCAGTACTTC
NA	16	NA	TRBV9	TRBJ2-2	CASSPYRIANTGELFF	TGTGCCAGCAGCCCATACAGAATCGCGAACACCGGGGAGCTGTTTTTT
NA	15	TRBD1	TRBV5-5	TRBJ2-7	CASSLSGTVAYEQYF	TGTGCCAGCAGCCTCTCCGGGACAGTCGCCTACGAGCAGTACTTC
NA	15	TRBD2	TRBV7-2	TRBJ2-1	CASSERAGGRNEQFF	TGTGCCAGCAGCGAGAGAGCGGGGGGGCGTAATGAGCAGTTCTTC
NA	14	NA	TRBV5-1	TRBJ1-2	CASSLDRGGGGYTF	TGCGCCAGCAGCTTGGATCGCGGGGGGGGAGGCTACACCTTC
NA	14	TRBD1	TRBV29-1	TRBJ2-2	CSVATGGWGGELFF	TGCAGCGTTGCGACAGGGGGCTGGGGCGGGGAGCTGTTTTTT
NA	13	NA	TRBV2	TRBJ1-6	CASSEIRDSPLHF	TGTGCCAGCAGTGAAATTCGGGATTCACCCCTCCACTTT
NA	15	TRBD1	TRBV7-6	TRBJ2-7	CASSYGQGIGYEQYF	TGTGCCAGCAGTTACGGACAGGGCATAGGGTACGAGCAGTACTTC
NA	18	TRBD1	TRBV7-9	TRBJ1-5	CASSSGGFGEEVDQPQHF	TGTGCCAGCAGCTCAGGGGGGTTCGGGGAGGAAGTGGATCAGCCCCAGCATTTT
NA	16	TRBD1	TRBV7-8	TRBJ1-4	CASSLTGGAGDEKLFF	TGTGCCAGCAGCCTCACAGGGGGCGCAGGGGATGAAAAACTGTTTTTT
NA	14	TRBD1	TRBV7-2	TRBJ1-1	CASSLHGQGLEAFF	TGTGCCAGCAGCCTTCACGGACAGGGCTTAGAAGCTTTCTTT
NA	16	NA	TRBV4-1	TRBJ2-5	CASSQDPSRGQETQYF	TGCGCCAGCAGCCAAGATCCGAGCAGGGGCCAAGAGACCCAGTACTTC
NA	15	TRBD1	TRBV7-3	TRBJ1-1	CASSPFPGQGWQAFF	TGTGCCAGCAGCCCATTTCCCGGACAGGGTTGGCAAGCTTTCTTT
NA	14	NA	TRBV21-1	TRBJ2-7	CASSKDGRGYEQYF	TGTGCCAGCAGCAAAGATGGCAGGGGGTACGAGCAGTACTTC
NA	13	NA	TRBV18	TRBJ2-7	CASSPGRLYEQYF	TGTGCCAGCTCACCAGGCAGGCTCTACGAGCAGTACTTC
NA	16	TRBD1	TRBV19	TRBJ2-3	CASSIVTTGGLDTQYF	TGTGCCAGTAGTATAGTAACGACAGGGGGCTTGGATACGCAGTATTTT
NA	16	NA	TRBV27	TRBJ2-5	CASSLSRRVGEETQYF	TGTGCCAGCAGTTTGTCTAGGAGGGTTGGCGAAGAGACCCAGTACTTC
NA	16	TRBD2	TRBV13	TRBJ2-5	CASSSLRGGAGETQYF	TGTGCCAGCAGCTCCCTTCGCGGGGGGGCGGGGGAGACCCAGTACTTC
NA	17	NA	TRBV29-1	TRBJ2-6	CSVEKTGGISGANVLTF	TGCAGCGTTGAAAAGACAGGAGGTATCTCTGGGGCCAACGTCCTGACTTTC
NA	15	TRBD1	TRBV7-2	TRBJ2-3	CASSLQTGEQDTQYF	TGTGCCAGCAGCTTACAAACAGGGGAACAAGATACGCAGTATTTT
NA	15	TRBD1	TRBV19	TRBJ2-7	CASSTTDRDSYEQYF	TGTGCCAGTAGTACGACGGACAGGGACTCCTACGAGCAGTACTTC
NA	15	NA	TRBV27	TRBJ2-4	CASTPFTGSKNIQYF	TGTGCCAGCACTCCCTTCACAGGGTCTAAAAACATTCAGTACTTC